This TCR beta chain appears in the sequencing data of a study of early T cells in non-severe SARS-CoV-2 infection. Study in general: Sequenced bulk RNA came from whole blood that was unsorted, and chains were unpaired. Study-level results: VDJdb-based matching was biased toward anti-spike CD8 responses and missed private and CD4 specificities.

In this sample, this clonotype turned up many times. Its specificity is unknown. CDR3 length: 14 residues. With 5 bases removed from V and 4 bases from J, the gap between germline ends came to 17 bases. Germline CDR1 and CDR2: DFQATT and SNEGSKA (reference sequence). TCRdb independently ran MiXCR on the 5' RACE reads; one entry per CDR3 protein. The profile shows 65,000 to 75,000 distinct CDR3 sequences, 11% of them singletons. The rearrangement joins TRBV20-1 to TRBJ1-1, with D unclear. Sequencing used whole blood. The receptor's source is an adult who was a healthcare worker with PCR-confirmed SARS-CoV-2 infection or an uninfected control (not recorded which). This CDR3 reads CSAPLGSYPTEAFF. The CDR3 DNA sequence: TGCAGTGCTCCCCTCGGGTCTTATCCCACTGAAGCTTTCTTT.